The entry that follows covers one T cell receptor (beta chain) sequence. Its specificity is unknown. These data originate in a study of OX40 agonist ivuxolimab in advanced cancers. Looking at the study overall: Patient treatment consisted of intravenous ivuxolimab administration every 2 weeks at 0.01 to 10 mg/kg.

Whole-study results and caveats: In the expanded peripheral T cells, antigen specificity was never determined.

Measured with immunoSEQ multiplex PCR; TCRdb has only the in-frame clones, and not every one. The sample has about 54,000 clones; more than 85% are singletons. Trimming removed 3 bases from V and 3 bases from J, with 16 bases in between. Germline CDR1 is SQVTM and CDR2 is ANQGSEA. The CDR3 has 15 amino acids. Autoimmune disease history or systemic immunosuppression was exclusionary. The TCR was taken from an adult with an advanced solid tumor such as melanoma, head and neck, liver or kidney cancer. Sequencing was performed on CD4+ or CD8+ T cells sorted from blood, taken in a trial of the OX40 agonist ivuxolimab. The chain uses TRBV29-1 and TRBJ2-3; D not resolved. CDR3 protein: CSVEGWTALTDTQYF. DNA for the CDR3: TGCAGCGTTGAGGGGTGGACGGCCTTAACAGATACGCAGTATTTT.